This record concerns one T cell receptor beta chain sequence. Its antigen is as yet unknown. The data belong to a study of identical twins. Notes on the study in general: Monozygotic twins shared more out-of-frame TCR alpha than recombination models predicted. Clonotypes of the beta chain that were abundant in cord blood carried fewer insertions (memory repertoires showed none).

MiXCR was run by TCRdb on the 5' RACE reads, yielding one entry per CDR3 protein. The data show about 660,000 distinct CDR3 sequences, approximately 9% seen once. The CDR3 is 14 residues long. Germline V gene data show CDR1 as SQVTM and CDR2 as ANQGSEA. Trimming at V came to 4 bases and at J to 3 bases, leaving 8 bases not matched to a gene. This sample also belongs to another study, concerning yellow fever vaccine responses in identical twins.

Sequencing was performed on PBMCs. This sequence joins TRBV29-1 and TRBJ2-7; 8 bases map to TRBD2. The sequence was obtained from a woman aged 18-29 years in good health. The CDR3 sequence is CSVAVLAGGYEQYF. The CDR3 coding sequence is TGCAGCGTTGCCGTGCTGGCGGGAGGCTACGAGCAGTACTTC.